The clone carrying this T cell receptor (beta chain) was recorded a few times. Its antigen is not known. The source of the sample is a study of post-analysis software for immune sequencing data. General study findings and limits: TRBV segments more frequent in patients than in controls numbered five and included TRBV5-6, TRBV5-1 and TRBV20-1.

The length of the CDR3 is 14 residues. Germline V CDR1 and CDR2: DFQATT, SNEGSKA (reference sequence). J lost 2 bases, V lost 1 base, and 1 base had no gene match. The authors incorporated unique molecular identifiers into the TCR beta cDNA libraries. TCRdb re-derived calls from the PCR reads in MiXCR, one entry per CDR3 protein. The data hold approximately 400,000 distinct CDR3 sequences, with roughly 38% observed a single time. This receptor was obtained from a girl aged 5-17 years with multiple sclerosis. What was sequenced was blood. The V and J genes are TRBV20-1 and TRBJ2-3; TRBD2 matches at 9 bases. Here the CDR3 DNA reads TGCAGTGCTAGAGGACTAGCGGTCACAGATACGCAGTATTTT. It translates to CSARGLAVTDTQYF.